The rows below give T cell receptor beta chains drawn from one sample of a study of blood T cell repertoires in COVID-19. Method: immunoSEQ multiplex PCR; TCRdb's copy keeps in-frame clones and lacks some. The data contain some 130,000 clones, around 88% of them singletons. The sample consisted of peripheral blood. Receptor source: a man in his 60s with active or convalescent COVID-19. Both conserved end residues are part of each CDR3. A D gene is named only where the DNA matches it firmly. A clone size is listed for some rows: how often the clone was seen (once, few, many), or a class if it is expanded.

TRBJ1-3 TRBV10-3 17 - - TGTGCCATCAGTGAGTCCCCGGGTAGGAGCTCTGGAAACACCATATATTTT CAISESPGRSSGNTIYF
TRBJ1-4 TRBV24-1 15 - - TGTGCCACCAGCGATTCCGGCCAGGGAAATGAAAAACTGTTTTTT CATSDSGQGNEKLFF
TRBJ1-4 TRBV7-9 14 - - TGTGCCAGCAGTTTGGGCTCTATTAATGAAAAACTGTTTTTT CASSLGSINEKLFF
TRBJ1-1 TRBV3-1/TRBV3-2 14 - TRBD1 TGTGCCAGTGGACAGGGGGTAATGAACACTGAAGCTTTCTTT CASGQGVMNTEAFF
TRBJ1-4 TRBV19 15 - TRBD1 TGTGCCAGTAGTAGCGACAGGGGCCCTAATGAAAAACTGTTTTTT CASSSDRGPNEKLFF
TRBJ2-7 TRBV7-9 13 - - TGTGCCAGCAGAAACACAGGGACCTACGAGCAGTACTTC CASRNTGTYEQYF
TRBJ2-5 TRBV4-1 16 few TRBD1 TGCGCCAGCAGCCACCCCCGCCCGGGACAGAGAGAGACCCAGTACTTC CASSHPRPGQRETQYF
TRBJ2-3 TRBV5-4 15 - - TGTGCCAGCAGCTATCGAAGCCCCCGCACAGATACGCAGTATTTT CASSYRSPRTDTQYF
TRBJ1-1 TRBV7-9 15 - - TGTGCCAGCAGCTCCCTCCTTAATCTGAACACTGAAGCTTTCTTT CASSSLLNLNTEAFF
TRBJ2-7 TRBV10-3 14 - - TGTGCCATCAGTGAGCGGGTCGCCCGCTACGAGCAGTACTTC CAISERVARYEQYF
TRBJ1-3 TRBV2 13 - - TGTGCCAGCAGTGATATGTCCGGAAACACCATATATTTT CASSDMSGNTIYF
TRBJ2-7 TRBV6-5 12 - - TGTGCCAGCGGGGCGGACTCCTACGAGCAGTACTTC CASGADSYEQYF
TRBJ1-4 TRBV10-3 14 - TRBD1 TGTGCCATCAGTGATCAGGGGGCCCGAGAAAAACTGTTTTTT CAISDQGAREKLFF
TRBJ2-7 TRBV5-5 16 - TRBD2 TGTGCCAGCAGCTCCATAGCGGGAGGGGGTTTCGTCGAGCAGTACTTC CASSSIAGGGFVEQYF
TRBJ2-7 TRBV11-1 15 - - TGTGCCAGCAGCATAGAAGGAGTACAGGACTACGAGCAGTACTTC CASSIEGVQDYEQYF
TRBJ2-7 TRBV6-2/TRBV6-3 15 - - TGTGCCAGCAGTTACCCCGGCAGGGCTTCCTACGAGCAGTACTTC CASSYPGRASYEQYF
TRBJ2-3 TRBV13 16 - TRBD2 TGTGCCAGCAGCTCGGGACTAGCGGGAACCACAGATACGCAGTATTTT CASSSGLAGTTDTQYF
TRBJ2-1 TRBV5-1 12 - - TGCGCCAGCAGCCTCCGGGAAAATGAGCAGTTCTTC CASSLRENEQFF
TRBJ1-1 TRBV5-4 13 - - TGTGCCAGCCGGACAATAGGAAGGACTGAAGCTTTCTTT CASRTIGRTEAFF
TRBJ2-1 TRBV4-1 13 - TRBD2 TGCGCCAGCAGCCCGACTAGCGGGAGGTTTCTGTTCTTC CASSPTSGRFLFF
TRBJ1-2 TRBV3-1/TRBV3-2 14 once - TGTGCCAGCAGCCAAATACAGTCTAACTATGGCTACACCTTC CASSQIQSNYGYTF
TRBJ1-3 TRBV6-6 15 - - TGTGCCAGCAGCACACCTCAGAACTCTGGAAACACCATATATTTT CASSTPQNSGNTIYF
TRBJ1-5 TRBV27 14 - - TGTGCCAGCAAGGAGGGGAATAGCAATCAGCCCCAGCATTTT CASKEGNSNQPQHF
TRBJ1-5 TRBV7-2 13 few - TGTGCCAGCAGCTTAGACCGGGGTCAGCCCCAGCATTTT CASSLDRGQPQHF
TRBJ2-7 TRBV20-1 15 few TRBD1 TGCAGTGCTAGTGACAACAGGGGGAGAAACTACGAGCAGTACTTC CSASDNRGRNYEQYF
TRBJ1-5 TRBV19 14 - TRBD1 TGTGCCAGTAGTATAGAGACAGGGTTTAAGCCCCAGCATTTT CASSIETGFKPQHF
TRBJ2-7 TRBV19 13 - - TGTGCCAGTAGTCCCTGGGACTCCGACGAGCAGTACTTC CASSPWDSDEQYF
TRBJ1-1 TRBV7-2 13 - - TGTGCCAACCACAGGGTTAGGAACACTGAAGCTTTCTTT CANHRVRNTEAFF
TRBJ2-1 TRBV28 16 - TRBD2 TGTGCCAGCAGTTCTCCGGGACTAGGCCCGGACGGGGTGCAGTTCTTC CASSSPGLGPDGVQFF
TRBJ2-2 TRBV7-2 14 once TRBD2 TGTGCCAGCAGCCCGACGGGGAGGGCCGGGGAGCTGTTTTTT CASSPTGRAGELFF
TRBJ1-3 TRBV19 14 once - TGTGCCAGTAGTTCCCACTTCTCTGGAAACACCATATATTTT CASSSHFSGNTIYF
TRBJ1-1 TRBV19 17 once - TGTGCCAGTAGTATAAGGAGACAGATCCCCTCCAACACTGAAGCTTTCTTT CASSIRRQIPSNTEAFF
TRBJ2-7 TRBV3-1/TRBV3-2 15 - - TGTGCCAGCAGCCAAGGAGTGGAGCGTTCCTACGAGCAGTACTTC CASSQGVERSYEQYF
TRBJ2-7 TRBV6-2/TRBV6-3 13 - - TGTGCCAGCAGTTGGACAGTTCGTGGCGAGCAGTACTTC CASSWTVRGEQYF
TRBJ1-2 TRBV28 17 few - TGTGCCAGCAGCCTCGTGAGTGGGAGACAGGCGAACTATGGCTACACCTTC CASSLVSGRQANYGYTF
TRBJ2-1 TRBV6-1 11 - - TGTGCCAGCAGTGAAGACGGTGAGCAGTTCTTC CASSEDGEQFF
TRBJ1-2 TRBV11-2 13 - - TGTGCCAGCAGTAGCGGCTTGGACTATGGCTACACCTTC CASSSGLDYGYTF
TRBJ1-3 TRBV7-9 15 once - TGTGCCAGCAGGGGAGGACGGGGATTCGGAAACACCATATATTTT CASRGGRGFGNTIYF
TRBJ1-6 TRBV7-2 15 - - TGTGCCAGCAGCTTAAATGACGGTCAGGGTCTCCCCCTCCACTTT CASSLNDGQGLPLHF
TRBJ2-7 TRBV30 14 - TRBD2 TGTGCCTGGCAACTAGCGGGGCTCTCCTACGAGCAGTACTTC CAWQLAGLSYEQYF
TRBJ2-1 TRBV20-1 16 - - TGCAGTGCTAGTTCCCTATGGGGGGAGCGATGGAATGAGCAGTTCTTC CSASSLWGERWNEQFF
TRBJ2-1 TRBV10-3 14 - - TGTGCCATCAGTGACCCCAGGGCATCCGATGAGCAGTTCTTC CAISDPRASDEQFF
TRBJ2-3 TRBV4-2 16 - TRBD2 TGTGCCAGCAGCCAGAAGCGGGGCCCCGGGACAGATACGCAGTATTTT CASSQKRGPGTDTQYF
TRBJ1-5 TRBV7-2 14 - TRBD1 TGTGCCAGCAGCTTAACAGGGGGCAACCAGCCCCAGCATTTT CASSLTGGNQPQHF
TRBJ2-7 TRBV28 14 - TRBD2 TGTGCCAGCATGGGAGGGTGGGGCAACTACGAGCAGTACTTC CASMGGWGNYEQYF
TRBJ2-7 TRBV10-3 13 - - TGTGCCATCAGTGAGTCGGCAGACTCCGGGCAGTACTTC CAISESADSGQYF
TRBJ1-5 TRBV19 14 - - TGTGCCAGTAGTATATCCGGCCAACGGGAGCCCCAGCATTTT CASSISGQREPQHF
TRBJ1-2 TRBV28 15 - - TGTGCCAGCAGTTTATTGGCCAGGGTTACCTATGGCTACACCTTC CASSLLARVTYGYTF